The TCR beta chain described here comes from a study of yellow fever vaccine responses in identical twins. Study-wide results and caveats: Twins reportedly appeared to share part of their vaccine T cell response while keeping part individual.

Looked up from germline, CDR1 is SQVTM and CDR2 is ANQGSEA. There are 14 residues in the CDR3. V was clipped by 4 bases and J by 6 bases, with 15 bases between them. TCRdb ran MiXCR on the RT-PCR reads and lists one entry per CDR3 protein. The profile shows around 6,600 distinct CDR3 sequences, 85% to 90% of them singletons. A remark on this clonotype: Antigen unknown.

The chain is built from TRBV29-1 and TRBJ2-2; perhaps D is TRBD1 or TRBD2 (5 bases each). Sequences were derived from T cells from blood (PBMCs), unsorted or a sorted subset (not recorded which), sampled before or after yellow fever vaccination (not recorded which). This sequence was found in a woman between 18 and 30 years old who received the yellow fever vaccine. This CDR3 is CSVAFGTDAGELFF. In nucleotides, the CDR3 is TGCAGCGTTGCCTTCGGGACCGACGCCGGGGAGCTGTTTTTT.